These 21 T cell receptor beta chains were all obtained from the same sample, sequenced in a study of blood T cells in healthy people across ages. Next came a second PCR, run for about 7 to 12 cycles, which used a sample-barcoded 5' primer along with a J-beta primer mix. TCRdb itself ran the 5' RACE reads through MiXCR, one entry per CDR3 protein. The data contain more than 1.4 million distinct CDR3 sequences, 42% of them singletons. Source material: blood. The receptor set was obtained from a woman aged 18-35 years in good health.

The chain uses TRBV7-2 and TRBJ2-1, with 11 bases aligning to TRBD2. CDR3 size: 16 residues. The ends lost 5 bases at V and 4 bases at J; junction bases unmatched: 7. Germline V CDR1 and CDR2: SGHTA, FQGNSA. This CDR3 reads CASSTEGLAAYNEQFF. DNA for the CDR3: TGTGCCAGCAGCACCGAGGGACTAGCGGCTTACAATGAGCAGTTCTTC.

V usage is TRBV3-1 and J usage is TRBJ2-4; D unclear. In germline, CDR1 is LGHDT, CDR2 YNNKEL (reference sequence). This CDR3 comprises 16 residues. V was trimmed by 1 base and J by 0 bases, leaving 10 bases between them. The CDR3: CASSQVVAVAKNIQYF. The CDR3 coding sequence is TGTGCCAGCAGCCAAGTTGTCGCGGTAGCCAAAAACATTCAGTACTTC.

This clonotype was counted between two and nine times. V usage is TRBV20-1 and J usage is TRBJ1-1; D is unclear. The CDR3 sequence is 11 residues long. The germline gives CDR1 DFQATT, CDR2 SNEGSKA (reference sequence). Deletions cut 6 bases from V and 6 bases from J, with 11 bases between. Written as DNA, the CDR3 is TGCAGTGCGTTATCAATCCCTGAAGCTTTCTTT. Amino acids: CSALSIPEAFF.

The chain has TRBV6-5 and TRBJ1-5; perhaps TRBD1 as D (6 bases). This CDR3 has 14 amino acids. The germline gives CDR1 MNHEY, CDR2 SVGAGI. Trimming removed 7 bases at V and 2 bases at J, with 12 bases between. The DNA for the CDR3 is TGTGCCAGCACGTCGGGGGCTGGCAATCAGCCCCAGCATTTT. Amino acids: CASTSGAGNQPQHF.

V gene TRBV6-1 combines with J gene TRBJ2-2; D not certain. This CDR3 has 13 residues. Germline V gene sequence: CDR1 MNHNS, CDR2 SASEGT. Trimming took 2 bases from V and 6 from J, leaving 7 bases between them. The CDR3 DNA is TGTGCCAGCAGTGAACGACCGGCCGGGGAGCTGTTTTTT. Residues: CASSERPAGELFF.

The V gene is TRBV7-6, the J gene TRBJ2-1; TRBD2 might be the D (6 bases). Looked up from germline, CDR1 is SGHVS and CDR2 is FNYEAQ. V was trimmed by 1 base and J by 10 bases, leaving 14 bases between them. CDR3 length: 14 residues. The CDR3 region is CASSLVPSGGEQFF. DNA for the CDR3: TGTGCCAGCAGCTTAGTCCCATCTGGGGGGGAGCAGTTCTTC.

V and J are TRBV6-5 and TRBJ1-5; 8 bases fit TRBD1. Germline assignment: CDR1 MNHEY and CDR2 SVGAGI. This CDR3 region has 15 residues. J gave up 9 bases and V 6 bases, and 13 bases lay outside the gene matches. CDR3 nucleotides: TGTGCCAGCAGCAACCCATCGACAGGGGATCGGCCCCAGCATTTT. Protein sequence: CASSNPSTGDRPQHF.

J is TRBJ2-3 and V is TRBV7-2; TRBD2 might be the D (6 bases). Trimming stripped 5 bases from V and 14 bases from J, with 14 bases between. CDR1 is SGHTA and CDR2 is FQGNSA in the germline V gene. The CDR3 extends over 11 amino acids. As DNA, the CDR3 is TGTGCCAGCAGCCGGGGGACCTCCCGGTATTTT. Protein product: CASSRGTSRYF.

This chain links TRBV20-1 with TRBJ2-1; TRBD1 is a possible D gene (5 bases). V was pared by 3 bases and J by 3 bases, with 12 bases between. The CDR3 is made up of 14 amino acids. Germline CDR1 DFQATT, CDR2 SNEGSKA (reference sequence). CDR3: CSARWQGYYNEQFF. CDR3 nucleotides: TGCAGTGCTAGGTGGCAGGGATACTACAATGAGCAGTTCTTC.

The chain is built from TRBV12-5 and TRBJ2-1; D is unresolved. CDR1 and CDR2 (germline): LGHNT, FRNRAP. V lost 5 bases to trimming and J lost 8 bases, with 10 bases between them. This CDR3 has 12 amino acids. CDR3 amino acids: CASGTTVYEQFF. CDR3 nucleotide sequence: TGTGCTAGTGGTACAACTGTCTATGAGCAGTTCTTC.

This clonotype was seen only a few times. V is TRBV29-1 and J is TRBJ2-7, with D possibly TRBD1 on 5 matching bases. The CDR3 is 11 residues long. Germline V CDR1 and CDR2: SQVTM, ANQGSEA. Trimming removed 6 bases at V and 3 bases at J, with 9 bases between. DNA of the CDR3: TGCAGCGTGGTAACAGGCTACGAGCAGTACTTC. Translated, it gives CSVVTGYEQYF.

The CDR3 spells CASRLDYLNEQYF. In DNA form, the CDR3 reads TGTGCCAGCAGGCTCGACTACCTCAATGAGCAGTACTTC. The J gene is TRBJ2-7, the V gene TRBV6-5, with a weak D call TRBD2 (5 bases). Between the trimmed V and J ends, which lost 6 bases and 7 bases, there was a span of 16 bases. From germline, CDR1 is MNHEY and CDR2 SVGAGI. There are 13 residues in the CDR3.

This clonotype was picked up many times. The rearrangement uses TRBV29-1 and TRBJ2-1, with D possibly TRBD2 on 5 matching bases. From germline, CDR1 is SQVTM and CDR2 ANQGSEA. V lost 3 bases and J lost 9, with 12 bases in between. This CDR3 comprises 12 residues. CDR3 bases: TGCAGCGTTGACCTCGGACTTTTTGAGCAGTTCTTC. Translated, it gives CSVDLGLFEQFF.

The rearrangement links TRBV4-2 to TRBJ2-7, with TRBD1 matching 9 bases. The V segment lost 0 bases and the J segment 0 bases; nucleotides outside the gene matches: 9. The germline CDR1 and CDR2 sequences are LGHNA and YNFKEQ. The CDR3 totals 18 residues. The CDR3 sequence: CASSQDLGQGSPSYEQYF. In DNA form, the CDR3 reads TGTGCCAGCAGCCAAGATCTGGGACAGGGATCCCCCTCCTACGAGCAGTACTTC.

This clonotype was recorded once. The V gene is TRBV29-1, the J gene TRBJ2-7; maybe TRBD2 (6 bases). The V end was cut by 5 bases, the J end by 3 bases, with 14 bases between. There are 13 residues in the CDR3. In germline, CDR1 is SQVTM, CDR2 ANQGSEA. DNA for the CDR3: TGCAGCGTTAAACCGACGGACTACTACGAGCAGTACTTC. Protein product: CSVKPTDYYEQYF.

J is TRBJ1-1 and V is TRBV7-2; TRBD1 matches at 12 bases. After removal of 1 base from V and 3 bases from J, the junction contained 6 bases not matched to a gene. Germline CDR1 and CDR2: SGHTA and FQGNSA. The CDR3 is made up of 17 amino acids. The CDR3 region is CASSLGDRGREDTEAFF. The CDR3, as DNA: TGTGCCAGCAGCTTAGGGGACAGGGGGCGCGAGGACACTGAAGCTTTCTTT. Looking up the rest from reference TRBV7-2 and TRBJ1-1 gives the full variable domain: GAGVSQSPSNKVTEKGKDVELRCDPISGHTALYWYRQSLGQGLEFLIYFQGNSAPDKSGLPSDRFSAERTGGSVSTLTIQRTQQEDSAVYLCASSLGDRGREDTEAFFGQGTRLTVV.

The V and J genes are TRBV20-1 and TRBJ2-7; TRBD1 matches 7 bases. CDR1 is DFQATT and CDR2 is SNEGSKA in the germline V gene (reference sequence). The CDR3 length is 16 residues. Germline trimming cut 2 bases from V and 3 bases from J; bases unmatched to any gene: 13. DNA for the CDR3: TGCAGTGCTAGACCCTATGCCCGGGACAGATACTACGAGCAGTACTTC. This gives the protein CSARPYARDRYYEQYF.

The chain combines TRBV20-1 with TRBJ2-5; the D is unclear. From germline, CDR1 is DFQATT and CDR2 SNEGSKA (reference sequence). The V end lost 3 bases, the J end lost 9 bases, and 8 bases lay between the germline ends. The CDR3 covers 10 residues. The CDR3 reads CSASSQAQYF. The CDR3 DNA reads as TGCAGTGCTAGTTCGCAGGCCCAGTACTTC.

The genes are TRBV11-1 and TRBJ2-7, with 7 bases lining up with TRBD2. V was clipped by 2 bases and J by 4 bases; unmatched bases: 26. The CDR3 sequence is 21 residues long. CDR1 is SGHAT, CDR2 FQDESV, per germline (reference sequence). The CDR3 DNA follows: TGTGCCAGCAGCTTAAATAGTCCCAGGCGGGAGTTCAAGGGAGCCCTGTACGAGCAGTACTTC. It translates to CASSLNSPRREFKGALYEQYF.

In its sample, this clonotype was seen a few times. The rearrangement links TRBV20-1 to TRBJ1-2, with D maybe TRBD1 (5 bases). CDR3 length equals 14 residues. Germline values: CDR1 DFQATT, CDR2 SNEGSKA (reference sequence). V dropped 6 bases and J dropped 6 bases, with 20 bases sitting between them. In nucleotides, the CDR3 is TGCAGTGCCATCCGGGACCCGGAAAGGGATGGCTACACCTTC. It specifies CSAIRDPERDGYTF.

This clonotype came up a few times. The chain carries TRBV4-2 and TRBJ2-3, with D hard to call. Germline CDR1 is LGHNA and CDR2 is YNFKEQ. V lost 0 bases to trimming and J lost 7 bases, with 8 bases between them. This CDR3 has 13 residues. This CDR3 reads CASSQDGFYTQYF. Written as DNA, the CDR3 is TGTGCCAGCAGCCAAGACGGGTTTTATACGCAGTATTTT.